This passage covers 23 T cell receptor beta chains from one sample sequenced in a study of shared clonotypes between healthy human individuals. CD45RO negativity and positive selection for CCR7 defined naive CD8 cells, a population that excluded terminally differentiated effector memory CD45RA+ cells. Sequencing was performed with immunoSEQ multiplex PCR; in TCRdb, only in-frame clones are kept and a portion is missing. In the table there are about 650,000 clones, 95% of which are singletons. Material for sequencing was naive CD8+ T cells sorted from blood. The receptor set was obtained from a woman between 25 and 40 years old in good health.

The chain joins TRBV11-3 to TRBJ2-2; weak D call: TRBD2 (6 bases). V dropped 3 bases and J dropped 1 base, with 6 bases sitting between them. This CDR3 has 14 residues. Germline lookup yields CDR1 SGHNT and CDR2 YENEEA. Here the CDR3 reads CASSFGGNTGELFF. The CDR3 DNA sequence: TGTGCCAGCAGCTTCGGGGGGAACACCGGGGAGCTGTTTTTT. The whole variable domain, filled in from reference TRBV11-3 and TRBJ2-2, reads EAGVVQSPRYKIIEKKQPVAFWCNPISGHNTLYWYLQNLGQGPELLIRYENEEAVDDSQLPKDRFSAERLKGVDSTLKIQPAELGDSAVYLCASSFGGNTGELFFGEGSRLTVL.

This rearrangement joins TRBV6-5 to TRBJ1-2; D possibly corresponds to TRBD1 (5 bases). Germline CDR1 is MNHEY and CDR2 is SVGAGI. The V end lost 2 bases, the J end lost 8 bases, and 15 bases lay between the germline ends. This CDR3 comprises 14 residues. As DNA, the CDR3 is TGTGCCAGCAGTTACAAGGGGCCCGAGGGAGGCTACACCTTC. This gives the protein CASSYKGPEGGYTF.

This chain uses TRBV28 with TRBJ1-4; D not certain. Germline V CDR1 and CDR2: MDHEN, SYDVKM. V dropped 5 bases and J dropped 2 bases, with 18 bases sitting between them. The CDR3 runs 17 residues. The CDR3: CASSPGRIFETNEKLFF. The DNA of the CDR3 is TGTGCCAGCAGTCCCGGGAGGATTTTTGAGACTAATGAAAAACTGTTTTTT. Complete variable domain (other parts from reference TRBV28 and TRBJ1-4): DVKVTQSSRYLVKRTGEKVFLECVQDMDHENMFWYRQDPGLGLRLIYFSYDVKMKEKGDIPEGYSVSREKKERFSLILESASTNQTSMYLCASSPGRIFETNEKLFFGSGTQLSVL.

The chain uses TRBV4-2 and TRBJ2-1; D gene unclear. The CDR3 extends over 16 amino acids. With 0 bases removed from V and 1 base from J, the gap between germline ends came to 10 bases. Germline-derived CDR1 and CDR2 are LGHNA and YNFKEQ. This CDR3 is CASSQEVRFSYNEQFF. The CDR3 DNA sequence: TGTGCCAGCAGCCAAGAAGTAAGGTTTTCCTACAATGAGCAGTTCTTC.

The gene calls are TRBV7-8 and TRBJ2-7; D is undetermined. The CDR3 extends over 13 amino acids. Germline CDR1 and CDR2: SGHVS and FQNEAQ. V lost 3 bases to trimming and J lost 3 bases, with 9 bases between them. The CDR3 DNA reads as TGTGCCAGCAGCTTGGACGGAGACTACGAGCAGTACTTC. It translates to CASSLDGDYEQYF.

This chain links TRBV11-2 with TRBJ2-2; D is uncertain. The germline V and J ends were trimmed by 0 bases and 5 bases, with 10 bases remaining between them. This CDR3 region has 15 residues. Germline V gene sequence: CDR1 SGHAT, CDR2 FQNNGV. The CDR3 sequence: CASSLDRDRTGELFF. The DNA for the CDR3 is TGTGCCAGCAGCTTAGATAGGGATAGGACCGGGGAGCTGTTTTTT.

This chain connects TRBV13 to TRBJ1-4; tentative D call: TRBD1 (5 bases). CDR1 and CDR2 (germline): PRHDT, FYEKMQ (reference sequence). CDR3 size: 17 residues. V lost 5 bases to trimming and J lost 0 bases, with 16 bases between them. The chain's CDR3 is CASSLRDQGATNEKLFF. The CDR3, as DNA: TGTGCCAGCAGCCTGCGGGATCAGGGTGCAACTAATGAAAAACTGTTTTTT.

This clone has just one count. The CDR3 reads CASSLPGGGYEQYF. The DNA of the CDR3 is TGTGCCAGCAGCCTCCCAGGGGGGGGTTATGAGCAGTACTTC. The rearrangement uses TRBV7-8 and TRBJ2-7, with D possibly called TRBD1 or TRBD2 (7 bases each). Per the germline V gene, CDR1 is SGHVS and CDR2 is FQNEAQ. With 5 bases removed from V and 7 bases from J, the gap between germline ends came to 18 bases. The CDR3 totals 14 residues.

The rearrangement joins TRBV6-6 to TRBJ2-1, with D possibly being TRBD1 (5 bases). Germline lookup yields CDR1 MNHNY and CDR2 SVGAGI (reference sequence). The V and J ends lost 8 bases and 2 bases respectively, with 16 bases between them. The CDR3 sequence is 15 residues long. CDR3 residues: CASGTGRKAYNEQFF. CDR3 nucleotide sequence: TGTGCCAGCGGCACAGGACGCAAGGCCTACAATGAGCAGTTCTTC.

This chain links TRBV2 with TRBJ2-1, with TRBD2 matching 8 bases. V gave up 3 bases and J gave up 2 bases; unmatched junction bases: 3. In germline, CDR1 is SNHLY, CDR2 FYNNEI. The CDR3 is 15 amino acids. As DNA, the CDR3 is TGTGCCAGCAGTGATCAGACTAGCGCCTACAATGAGCAGTTCTTC. This sequence encodes CASSDQTSAYNEQFF.

This chain uses TRBV28 with TRBJ2-7; 12 positions match TRBD2. V lost 3 bases, J lost 7 bases, and 7 bases stayed unmatched. The CDR3 is made up of 15 amino acids. Germline CDR1 MDHEN, CDR2 SYDVKM. The DNA of the CDR3 is TGTGCCAGCAGTTTTGAAGGACTAGCGGGAAGGGAGCAGTACTTC. Translation gives CASSFEGLAGREQYF.

This clone was seen just once. J is TRBJ2-5 and V is TRBV29-1; D unclear. The CDR3 extends over 8 amino acids. CDR1 and CDR2 (germline): SQVTM, ANQGSEA. Trimming left V 8 bases short and J 3 bases short, with 1 base between. The CDR3 protein is CSKETQYF. DNA of the CDR3: TGCAGCAAAGAGACCCAGTACTTC.

This chain connects TRBV27 to TRBJ2-4, with D possibly TRBD1 on 5 matching bases. Looked up from germline, CDR1 is MNHEY and CDR2 is SMNVEV (reference sequence). Trimming shortened V by 1 base and J by 2 bases, and 9 bases separated the two germline ends. The CDR3 is made up of 15 amino acids. CDR3 DNA sequence: TGTGCCAGCAGTTTATGGTCAGGGACCAAAAACATTCAGTACTTC. It is translated as CASSLWSGTKNIQYF.

The V and J genes are TRBV27 and TRBJ2-7, with TRBD1 as a possible D gene (6 bases). The CDR3 is made up of 15 amino acids. Germline V gene sequence: CDR1 MNHEY, CDR2 SMNVEV (reference sequence). Trimming removed 0 bases at V and 4 bases at J, with 13 bases between. CDR3 DNA: TGTGCCAGCAGTTTATCGAGGCAGGGGTTGTACGAGCAGTACTTC. Protein: CASSLSRQGLYEQYF.

The chain has TRBV30 and TRBJ1-5, with TRBD1 identical over 8 bases. This CDR3 is 17 amino acids long. Germline-derived CDR1 and CDR2 are GTSNPN and SVGIG (reference sequence). The V gene end was trimmed by 2 bases and the J gene end by 0 bases; junction bases not matched to a gene: 9. The CDR3 DNA reads TGTGCCTGGAGTCCTGACAGGGGAGTATCTAGCAATCAGCCCCAGCATTTT. It encodes CAWSPDRGVSSNQPQHF.

The chain combines TRBV12-5 with TRBJ2-1; no reliable D call. Per the germline V gene, CDR1 is LGHNT and CDR2 is FRNRAP. The CDR3 runs 13 residues. V was shortened by 1 base and J by 8 bases, with 9 bases between the two germline ends. CDR3 loop: CASGLGPIYEQFF. CDR3 sequence (DNA): TGTGCTAGTGGTTTGGGGCCCATCTATGAGCAGTTCTTC.

This chain links TRBV4-1 with TRBJ2-1; 10 bases are a match to TRBD2. The CDR3 runs 15 residues. Germline values: CDR1 MGHRA, CDR2 YSYEKL. The J segment lost 10 bases and the V segment lost 1 base, leaving 7 bases of the junction unmatched. In nucleotides, the CDR3 is TGCGCCAGCAGCCAAGTGGTAGCGGGAGGTCGCGAGCAGTTCTTC. Translated: CASSQVVAGGREQFF.

CDR3 sequence reads: CASSHPEGLADNEQFF. The CDR3, as DNA: TGCGCCAGCAGTCACCCCGAGGGACTAGCGGACAATGAGCAGTTCTTC. The chain employs TRBV10-2 and TRBJ2-1, with 11 positions matching TRBD2. The CDR3 sequence is 16 residues long. CDR1 is WSHSY and CDR2 is SAAADI in the germline V gene. With 5 bases clipped from V and 5 bases from J, the junction kept 8 bases outside the gene matches.

V and J are TRBV5-6 and TRBJ1-4; weak D call: TRBD1 (5 bases). Trimming cost V 3 bases and J 4 bases, with 10 bases left between them. Germline CDR1 is SGHDT and CDR2 is YYEEEE. This CDR3 comprises 14 residues. Written as DNA, the CDR3 is TGTGCCAGCAGCTGGGAGACAGATAATGAAAAACTGTTTTTT. It yields the protein CASSWETDNEKLFF.

This chain links TRBV5-1 with TRBJ2-3; D uncertain. Trimming took 0 bases from V and 6 from J, leaving 11 bases between them. CDR3 length: 14 residues. The germline gives CDR1 SGHRS, CDR2 YFSETQ. The CDR3 nucleotides are TGCGCCAGCAGCTTGGTAGGGCAGTTGGATACGCAGTATTTT. Translated: CASSLVGQLDTQYF.

The chain combines TRBV27 with TRBJ2-7, with D unresolved. Germline CDR1 MNHEY, CDR2 SMNVEV (reference sequence). Trimming pared 8 bases from V and 7 bases from J, leaving 9 bases between. The CDR3 sequence is 10 residues long. CDR3 DNA sequence: TGTGCCAGCGGGTGGTGGGAGCAGTACTTC. This encodes CASGWWEQYF.

The chain recombines TRBV13 with TRBJ2-7; perhaps TRBD1 as D (6 bases). Looked up from germline, CDR1 is PRHDT and CDR2 is FYEKMQ (reference sequence). This CDR3 contains 15 residues. With 5 bases removed from V and 3 bases from J, the gap between germline ends came to 17 bases. CDR3 bases: TGTGCCAGCAGCCACAACAGGGTCGTATTCTACGAGCAGTACTTC. Translated: CASSHNRVVFYEQYF.

This chain links TRBV27 with TRBJ1-1; 8 bases line up with TRBD1. The junction had 6 bases not matched to a gene; V was cut back by 2 bases and J by 4 bases. CDR1 and CDR2 (germline): MNHEY, SMNVEV (reference sequence). The CDR3 sequence is 15 residues long. Written as DNA, the CDR3 is TGTGCCAGCAGTTTAGGCGACAGGGGTGGCACTGAAGCTTTCTTT. Its translation is CASSLGDRGGTEAFF.